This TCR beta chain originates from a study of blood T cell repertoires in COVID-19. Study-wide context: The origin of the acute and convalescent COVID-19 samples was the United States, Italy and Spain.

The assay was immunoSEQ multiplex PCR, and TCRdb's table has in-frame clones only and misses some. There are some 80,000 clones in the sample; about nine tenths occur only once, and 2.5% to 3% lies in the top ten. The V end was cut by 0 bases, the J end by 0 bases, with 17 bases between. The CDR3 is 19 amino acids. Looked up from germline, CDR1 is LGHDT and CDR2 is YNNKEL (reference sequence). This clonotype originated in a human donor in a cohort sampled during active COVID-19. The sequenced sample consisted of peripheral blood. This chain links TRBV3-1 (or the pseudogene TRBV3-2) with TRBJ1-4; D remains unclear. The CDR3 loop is CASSQENRGGPATNEKLFF. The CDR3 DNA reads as TGTGCCAGCAGCCAAGAAAATCGAGGAGGGCCTGCAACTAATGAAAAACTGTTTTTT.